This T cell receptor beta chain was observed in a study of OX40 agonist ivuxolimab in advanced cancers. General observations from the study: Still undetermined is the antigen specificity of the expanded peripheral T cells.

The CDR3 loop spans 17 amino acids. Germline CDR1 is SGHNT and CDR2 is YENEEA. Losses at the gene ends were 4 bases for V and 6 bases for J; bases not matched to a gene: 12. Only in-frame clones appear in the TCRdb table, and some are missing; sequencing was by immunoSEQ multiplex PCR. Of roughly 77,000 clones in the sample, roughly 92% are singletons; the top ten hold around 0.64%. About this clone itself: The antigen is not known.

The chain recombines TRBV11-3 with TRBJ2-2; TRBD1 aligns across 9 bases. This TCR came from an adult with an advanced solid tumor such as melanoma, head and neck, liver or kidney cancer. The starting material was CD4+ or CD8+ T cells sorted from blood, obtained in a trial of the OX40 agonist ivuxolimab. In nucleotides, the CDR3 is TGTGCCAGCAGCTCTCACAGGGGGCGTCTGTCCTCCGGGGAGCTGTTTTTT. The encoded protein is CASSSHRGRLSSGELFF.